This TCR beta chain was sequenced during a study of radiotherapy plus CTLA-4 blockade in lung cancer. Background on the study: Disease control reached more than 30%, with objective responses in under 20%.

The CDR3 runs to 13 residues. The germline V gene encodes CDR1 MNHEY and CDR2 SVGAGI. V lost 7 bases to trimming and J lost 7 bases; unmatched junction nucleotides: 9. Sequencing used immunoSEQ multiplex PCR; TCRdb keeps in-frame clones, though not all of them. Of 53,000 or so clones detected, roughly 90% appear once; the ten largest clones hold 6% to 8.5%. This TCR came from a human donor with non-small cell lung cancer whose response to radiotherapy plus ipilimumab could not be evaluated. The sample consisted of peripheral blood, taken from a patient treated with radiotherapy plus ipilimumab. This chain connects TRBV6-5 to TRBJ1-2; 7 bases are a match to TRBD1. As DNA, the CDR3 is TGTGCCAGCACCACGGGACAGCTTTTTGGCTACACCTTC. Protein product: CASTTGQLFGYTF.